This TCR beta chain was sequenced for a study of shared clonotypes between healthy human individuals. The repertoire was sequenced with immunoSEQ multiplex PCR; TCRdb's copy has only in-frame clones and lacks some. This sample has 1 million to 1.3 million clones, with more than 75% found just once. The CDR3 is 15 residues long. Germline CDR1 and CDR2: SNHLY and FYNNEI. Trimming cost V 8 bases and J 3 bases; bases outside gene matches: 12. What was sequenced was memory CD4+ T cells from PBMCs. Specified subset: CD45RA-negative fraction. J is TRBJ2-5 and V is TRBV2; 7 bases agree with TRBD1. The TCR sequence derives from a man aged 18 to 29 in good health. Some clones in this sample may be carry-over from other donors' samples. CDR3 sequence reads: CASLINRGGEETQYF. The CDR3 DNA is TGTGCCAGCCTAATCAACAGGGGTGGCGAAGAGACCCAGTACTTC.